One sample yielded the 8 T cell receptor beta chains listed below, sequenced in a study of shared clonotypes between healthy human individuals. TCRdb's table, derived via immunoSEQ multiplex PCR, lists solely in-frame clones and lacks some. The table lists about 490,000 clones, around 80% of them singletons. Material: PBMCs. These receptors originate from a middle-aged woman in good health. Some clones in this sample may be carry-over from other donors' samples.

The CDR3 loop is CASSLRLADTGELFF. Here the CDR3 DNA reads TGTGCCAGCAGCTTAAGGCTAGCGGACACCGGGGAGCTGTTTTTT. The chain recombines TRBV7-2 with TRBJ2-2, with TRBD2 matching over 7 bases. Trimming removed 2 bases from V and 3 bases from J; junction bases left unmatched: 3. Germline CDR1 is SGHTA and CDR2 is FQGNSA. The CDR3 sequence is 15 residues long.

As for this clone: A read error may be the cause here, since a much bigger clone is one base away. This sample also contains other DNA sequences that code for the same CDR3. This chain links TRBV5-4 with TRBJ2-3, with D uncertain. Between the trimmed V and J ends, which lost 0 bases and 0 bases, there was a span of 5 bases. The CDR3 contains 14 residues. Germline-derived CDR1 and CDR2 are SGHNT and YYREEE (reference sequence). The CDR3 protein is CASSLGRSTDTQYF. CDR3 in DNA: TGTGCCAGCAGCTTGGGACGTAGCACAGATACGCAGTATTTT.

This sequence joins TRBV18 and TRBJ1-1; tentative D call: TRBD1 (6 bases). This CDR3 is 14 amino acids long. Trimming took 4 bases from V and 1 from J, leaving 10 bases between them. Looked up from germline, CDR1 is KGHSH and CDR2 is LQKENI. The chain's CDR3 is CASSLLGQNTEAFF. In nucleotides, the CDR3 is TGTGCCAGCTCACTCCTGGGACAGAACACTGAAGCTTTCTTT.

The rearrangement joins TRBV13 to TRBJ2-2; D is undetermined. Germline CDR1 and CDR2: PRHDT and FYEKMQ (reference sequence). V dropped 0 bases and J dropped 4 bases, with 3 bases sitting between them. The CDR3 covers 13 residues. In DNA, the CDR3 is TGTGCCAGCAGCTTAGGCACCACCGGGGAGCTGTTTTTT. Protein product: CASSLGTTGELFF.

With regard to this clone: Other DNA sequences of this sample code for an identical CDR3. The rearrangement joins TRBV28 to TRBJ1-2; D unresolved. V lost 2 bases, J lost 4 bases, and 5 bases lay in between. Germline-derived CDR1 and CDR2 are MDHEN and SYDVKM. The CDR3 spans 12 residues. CDR3 amino acids: CASSLSGYGYTF. The CDR3 nucleotides are TGTGCCAGCAGTTTAAGTGGCTATGGCTACACCTTC.

CDR3 in amino acids: CASSNQQGAGETQYF. Written as DNA, the CDR3 is TGCGCCAGCAGCAATCAGCAGGGGGCAGGGGAGACCCAGTACTTC. V gene TRBV5-1 combines with J gene TRBJ2-5; the match to TRBD1 covers 8 bases. CDR3 length equals 15 residues. Germline V CDR1 and CDR2: SGHRS, YFSETQ. After removal of 4 bases from V and 5 bases from J, the junction contained 10 bases not matched to a gene.

The chain employs TRBV2 and TRBJ2-7, with 16 bases fitting TRBD2. The CDR3 runs to 16 residues. Per the germline V gene, CDR1 is SNHLY and CDR2 is FYNNEI. Trimming cost V 5 bases and J 5 bases; bases outside gene matches: 6. The CDR3 nucleotides read TGTGCCAGCAGTTCTGGGACTAGCGGGAGGGGAAACGAGCAGTACTTC. It translates to CASSSGTSGRGNEQYF.

This rearrangement joins TRBV7-2 to TRBJ2-7, with TRBD2 matching 7 bases. CDR1 and CDR2 from the germline V gene are SGHTA and FQGNSA. This CDR3 region has 15 residues. The V segment lost 2 bases and the J segment 0 bases; nucleotides outside the gene matches: 4. CDR3 sequence reads: CASSLNGGSSYEQYF. As DNA, the CDR3 is TGTGCCAGCAGCTTAAACGGGGGGAGCTCCTACGAGCAGTACTTC.